This T cell receptor (beta chain) appears in the sequencing data of a study of regulatory T cells in long-lasting Graves disease. V was pared by 6 bases and J by 0 bases, with 14 bases between. The CDR3 totals 15 residues. Per the germline V gene, CDR1 is MDHEN and CDR2 is SYDVKM. Time point given: newly diagnosed GD, antithyroid drugs for less than 3 months. Extracted RNA from PBMCs served as the source of the TCR library. This clonotype has at least ten counts. Building of the TCR beta libraries involved iRepertoire HTBI primers and Arm-PCR of CDR3 regions. TCRdb re-analysed the multiplex PCR reads in MiXCR, keeping a single row per CDR3 protein. In the table there are 400,000 to 500,000 distinct CDR3 sequences, 16% of which are singletons. These records were also assigned to another study, of T cells in Graves' hyperthyroidism and ophthalmopathy. As that report states: HTBI primers were the set used in a first-round RT-PCR of the TCR CDR3. Most expanded thyroid clonotypes above 0.001 recurred in blood.

The clonotype comes from a woman between 18 and 30 years old with Graves disease. This rearrangement joins TRBV28 to TRBJ2-5; perhaps TRBD2 as D (6 bases). Sequenced material: peripheral blood mononuclear cells (PBMCs), taken at new diagnosis, from a patient treated with antithyroid drugs. The CDR3 DNA is TGTGCCAGCAGCTTAAGTGGGGGGTACCAAGAGACCCAGTACTTC. The encoded protein is CASSLSGGYQETQYF.